The rows below give T cell receptor beta chains drawn from one sample of a study of blood T cell repertoires in COVID-19. Repertoires were generated with immunoSEQ multiplex PCR, while TCRdb's copy carries only in-frame clones and drops some. Of roughly 70,000 clones listed, around 89% are singletons. The sample taken for sequencing was peripheral blood. The receptors derive from a woman of 80 years or more with active COVID-19. Both conserved end residues are part of each CDR3. A D gene is named only where the DNA matches it firmly. Where a row states a size, it is once, few, many or the class of an expanded clone; other rows omit it.

CASSFRSSGGTDTQYF TGTGCCAGCAGCTTTCGTTCTAGCGGGGGCACAGATACGCAGTATTTT TRBD2 NA TRBJ2-3 16 TRBV7-2
CASSIVGSGLGTGELFF TGTGCCAGCAGCATAGTGGGTAGCGGGCTCGGCACCGGGGAGCTGTTTTTT TRBD2 NA TRBJ2-2 17 TRBV7-3
CSVAASGTNEQFF TGCAGCGTTGCAGCTAGCGGGACCAATGAGCAGTTCTTC TRBD2 NA TRBJ2-1 13 TRBV29-1
CASRPRGRGANVLTF TGTGCCAGCAGGCCCAGGGGGCGAGGGGCCAACGTCCTGACTTTC TRBD1 NA TRBJ2-6 15 TRBV7-9
CASRVGSTDTQYF TGTGCCAGCAGGGTGGGAAGCACAGATACGCAGTATTTT NA NA TRBJ2-3 13 TRBV19
CASSRPSGGRQAFF TGTGCCAGCAGCCGCCCCTCGGGAGGGAGGCAAGCTTTCTTT NA NA TRBJ1-1 14 TRBV5-4
CATSTGGADTQYF TGTGCCACCAGTACCGGGGGTGCAGATACGCAGTATTTT NA NA TRBJ2-3 13 TRBV19
CASSPGGLRIYKGDYEQYF TGTGCCAGCAGCCCCGGCGGGTTGAGGATATACAAGGGGGACTACGAGCAGTACTTC NA NA TRBJ2-7 19 TRBV7-9
CASSQGVVGNTIYF TGTGCCAGCAGTCAAGGGGTTGTGGGAAACACCATATATTTT NA NA TRBJ1-3 14 TRBV7-8
CASKLAGSLEQYF TGTGCCAGCAAACTAGCGGGATCCCTCGAGCAGTACTTC TRBD2 NA TRBJ2-7 13 TRBV28
CASRAGTGSGANVLTF TGCGCCAGCAGGGCGGGGACAGGGTCTGGGGCCAACGTCCTGACTTTC TRBD1 NA TRBJ2-6 16 TRBV4-1
CSARVSQTQHF TGCAGTGCTAGAGTGAGTCAAACCCAGCATTTT NA NA TRBJ1-5 11 TRBV20-1
CASSSLKPGEFF TGTGCCAGCAGCTCCCTAAAACCCGGGGAGTTCTTC NA NA TRBJ2-1 12 TRBV5-6
CASSQSRSSGANVLTF TGCGCCAGCAGCCAATCTAGGAGTTCGGGGGCCAACGTCCTGACTTTC NA NA TRBJ2-6 16 TRBV4-1
CASSRMPERRETQYF TGTGCCAGCAGCCGAATGCCGGAGAGGAGGGAGACCCAGTACTTC NA NA TRBJ2-5 15 TRBV13
CASSQVASEQYF TGTGCCAGCAGCCAAGTAGCGAGTGAGCAGTACTTC NA NA TRBJ2-7 12 TRBV3-1/TRBV3-2
CASALGSVPNEKLFF TGCGCCAGCGCCTTAGGGAGCGTACCTAATGAAAAACTGTTTTTT NA NA TRBJ1-4 15 TRBV5-1
CASSQVGRANNQPQHF TGCGCCAGCAGCCAAGTAGGGCGGGCTAACAATCAGCCCCAGCATTTT NA NA TRBJ1-5 16 TRBV4-1
CASSQGSGAQPQHF TGTGCCAGTAGCCAGGGAAGCGGGGCTCAGCCCCAGCATTTT NA NA TRBJ1-5 14 TRBV19
CASSRTGGSEKLFF TGTGCCAGCAGCCGAACAGGGGGCAGTGAAAAACTGTTTTTT TRBD1 NA TRBJ1-4 14 TRBV27
CASSLGVGGLFF TGTGCCAGCAGTCTGGGGGTTGGGGGGTTGTTCTTC NA NA TRBJ2-1 12 TRBV12-3/TRBV12-4
CASSQFVVGLAGEDEQFF TGTGCCAGCAGCCAGTTCGTAGTAGGACTAGCGGGAGAGGATGAGCAGTTCTTC TRBD2 NA TRBJ2-1 18 TRBV4-2
CASSRGRDPRYEQFF TGTGCCAGCAGTCGCGGGCGGGACCCTAGATATGAGCAGTTCTTC NA NA TRBJ2-1 15 TRBV2
CASSFSNSPLHF TGTGCCAGCAGTTTCAGTAATTCACCCCTCCACTTT NA NA TRBJ1-6 12 TRBV27
CASSPDRTYGYTF TGTGCCAGCAGCCCCGACAGGACCTATGGCTACACCTTC NA NA TRBJ1-2 13 TRBV7-8
CASSPGRASGMYEQYF TGCGCCAGCAGCCCGGGGAGGGCTAGCGGGATGTACGAGCAGTACTTC TRBD2 NA TRBJ2-7 16 TRBV4-3
CASSPTGVNTGELFF TGTGCCAGCAGCCCCACAGGGGTCAACACCGGGGAGCTGTTTTTT TRBD1 NA TRBJ2-2 15 TRBV25-1
CASSRDSYNEQFF TGTGCCAGCAGCCGGGACTCCTACAATGAGCAGTTCTTC NA NA TRBJ2-1 13 TRBV7-3
CASSLLRTYGYTF TGTGCCAGCAGCTTGTTGCGGACTTATGGCTACACCTTC NA NA TRBJ1-2 13 TRBV5-4
CASSSVPLSYEQYF TGTGCCAGCAGCTCGGTACCCCTCTCCTACGAGCAGTACTTC NA NA TRBJ2-7 14 TRBV7-9
CASSPRGRTSTDTQYF TGTGCCAGCTCACCACGAGGGAGGACTAGCACAGATACGCAGTATTTT NA NA TRBJ2-3 16 TRBV18
CASSLVNRASYEQYF TGTGCCAGCAGCCTTGTTAACAGGGCGTCCTACGAGCAGTACTTC NA NA TRBJ2-7 15 TRBV7-8
CASSVAPTTSSYNEQFF TGTGCCAGCAGCGTAGCTCCGACTACGAGCTCCTACAATGAGCAGTTCTTC NA NA TRBJ2-1 17 TRBV9
CASSSHGTPGTGELFF TGTGCCAGCAGCTCGCACGGGACTCCCGGGACCGGGGAGCTGTTTTTT NA NA TRBJ2-2 16 TRBV7-2
CASSLGGLNNEQFF TGTGCCAGCAGCTTAGGGGGACTAAACAATGAGCAGTTCTTC TRBD2 NA TRBJ2-1 14 TRBV7-3
CASSRGYTGELFF TGTGCCAGCAGCAGGGGGTACACCGGGGAGCTGTTTTTT TRBD1 NA TRBJ2-2 13 TRBV28
CASSSDRVSGQPQHF TGTGCCAGCAGCTCCGACAGGGTGTCGGGCCAGCCCCAGCATTTT TRBD1 NA TRBJ1-5 15 TRBV7-8
CASSHHLWGGLVAGELFF TGTGCCAGCAGCCACCACCTTTGGGGCGGATTGGTAGCCGGGGAGCTGTTTTTT NA once TRBJ2-2 18 TRBV7-9
CATSALDEASGQGETQYF TGTGCCACCAGTGCCCTAGACGAGGCTAGCGGGCAAGGGGAGACCCAGTACTTC TRBD2 NA TRBJ2-5 18 TRBV24-1
CASSFRSNQPQHF TGTGCCAGCAGCTTTCGGAGCAATCAGCCCCAGCATTTT NA NA TRBJ1-5 13 TRBV5-6
CASSLWEGYGYTF TGCGCCAGCAGCTTGTGGGAGGGCTATGGCTACACCTTC NA NA TRBJ1-2 13 TRBV5-1
CASRRLPDSVYEQYF TGTGCCAGCAGGAGGCTTCCGGACTCCGTCTACGAGCAGTACTTC NA NA TRBJ2-7 15 TRBV6-5
CASSLASIAGEVNF TGTGCCAGCAGCTTAGCGTCAATAGCGGGAGAGGTGAACTTC TRBD2 NA TRBJ2-7 14 TRBV7-8
CASSEVPGNEQYF TGTGCCAGCAGTGAAGTCCCAGGGAACGAGCAGTACTTC NA NA TRBJ2-7 13 TRBV6-1
CASSSNAASTDTQYF TGTGCCAGCAGCTCCAATGCGGCTAGCACAGATACGCAGTATTTT NA NA TRBJ2-3 15 TRBV7-2
CASSQGRDSPLHF TGTGCCAGCAGCCAAGGCAGGGATTCACCCCTCCACTTT NA NA TRBJ1-6 13 TRBV3-1/TRBV3-2
CASSLNGVTDTQYF TGTGCCAGCAGCTTAAACGGGGTCACAGATACGCAGTATTTT NA NA TRBJ2-3 14 TRBV7-2
CASSQSRGAYEQYF TGTGCCAGCAGCCAGTCACGTGGAGCCTACGAGCAGTACTTC NA NA TRBJ2-7 14 TRBV7-2
CASSFQLATNEKLFF TGTGCCAGCAGTTTCCAACTTGCAACTAATGAAAAACTGTTTTTT NA NA TRBJ1-4 15 TRBV28
CASSVAGRGLAGDEQYF TGTGCCAGCAGCGTAGCGGGCAGGGGGCTGGCCGGGGACGAGCAGTACTTC TRBD1 NA TRBJ2-7 17 TRBV9
CASSLGSTNQETQYF TGTGCCAGCAGCTTAGGATCCACTAATCAAGAGACCCAGTACTTC NA NA TRBJ2-5 15 TRBV7-2
CASRLTSGRAQETQYF TGTGCCAGCAGGCTAACTAGCGGGAGGGCTCAAGAGACCCAGTACTTC TRBD2 once TRBJ2-5 16 TRBV2
CATKTNDLYGYTF TGTGCCACGAAAACAAACGATCTCTATGGCTACACCTTC NA NA TRBJ1-2 13 TRBV6-5